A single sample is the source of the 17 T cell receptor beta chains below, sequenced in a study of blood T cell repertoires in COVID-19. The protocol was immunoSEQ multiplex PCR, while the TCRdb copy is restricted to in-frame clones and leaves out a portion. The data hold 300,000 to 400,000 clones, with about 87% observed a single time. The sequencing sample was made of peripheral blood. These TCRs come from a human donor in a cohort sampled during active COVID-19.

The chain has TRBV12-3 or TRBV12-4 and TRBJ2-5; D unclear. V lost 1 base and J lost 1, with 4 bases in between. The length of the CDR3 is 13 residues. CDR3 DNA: TGTGCCAGCAGTTTAGACAGCCAAGAGACCCAGTACTTC. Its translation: CASSLDSQETQYF.

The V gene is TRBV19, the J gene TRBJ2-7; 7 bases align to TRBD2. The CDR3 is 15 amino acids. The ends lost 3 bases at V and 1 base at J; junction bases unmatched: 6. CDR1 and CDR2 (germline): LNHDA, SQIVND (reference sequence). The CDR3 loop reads CASSIIVSGSYEQYF. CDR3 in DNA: TGTGCCAGTAGTATTATTGTTAGCGGGTCCTACGAGCAGTACTTC. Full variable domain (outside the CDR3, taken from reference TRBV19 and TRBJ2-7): DGGITQSPKYLFRKEGQNVTLSCEQNLNHDAMYWYRQDPGQGLRLIYYSQIVNDFQKGDIAEGYSVSREKKESFPLTVTSAQKNPTAFYLCASSIIVSGSYEQYFGPGTRLTVT.

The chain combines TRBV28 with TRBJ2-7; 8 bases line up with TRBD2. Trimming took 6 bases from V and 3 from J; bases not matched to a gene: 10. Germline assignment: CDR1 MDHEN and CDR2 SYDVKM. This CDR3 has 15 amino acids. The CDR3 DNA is TGTGCCAGCAGCCGATCCGGGACTAGAGTCTACGAGCAGTACTTC. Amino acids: CASSRSGTRVYEQYF.

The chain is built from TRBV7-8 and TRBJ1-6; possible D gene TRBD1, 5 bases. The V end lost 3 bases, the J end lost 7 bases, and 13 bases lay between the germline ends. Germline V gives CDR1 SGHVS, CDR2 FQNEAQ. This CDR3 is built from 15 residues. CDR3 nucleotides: TGTGCCAGCAGCTTGCGACGGAACAGGAATTCACCCCTCCACTTT. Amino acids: CASSLRRNRNSPLHF.

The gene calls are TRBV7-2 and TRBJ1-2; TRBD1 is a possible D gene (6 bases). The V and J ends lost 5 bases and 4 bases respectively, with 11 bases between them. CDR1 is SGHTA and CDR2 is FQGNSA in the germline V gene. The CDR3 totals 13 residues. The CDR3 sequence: CASSQQGPYGYTF. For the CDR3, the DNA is TGTGCCAGCAGCCAACAGGGTCCCTATGGCTACACCTTC.

The DNA for the CDR3 is TGTGCCAGCAGCTTGGTGCGGCTAGATAATAATTCACCCCTCCACTTT. Protein: CASSLVRLDNNSPLHF. The chain has TRBV5-6 and TRBJ1-6; D is uncertain. The germline V and J ends were trimmed by 0 bases and 5 bases, with 12 bases remaining between them. In germline, CDR1 is SGHDT, CDR2 YYEEEE. This CDR3 contains 16 residues.

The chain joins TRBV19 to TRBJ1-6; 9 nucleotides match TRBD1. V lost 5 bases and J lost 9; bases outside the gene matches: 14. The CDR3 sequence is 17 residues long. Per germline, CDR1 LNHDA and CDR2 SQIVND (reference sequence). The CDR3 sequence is CASSVSRTGVDGSPLHF. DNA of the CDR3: TGTGCCAGTAGTGTATCCCGGACAGGGGTCGATGGTTCACCCCTCCACTTT.

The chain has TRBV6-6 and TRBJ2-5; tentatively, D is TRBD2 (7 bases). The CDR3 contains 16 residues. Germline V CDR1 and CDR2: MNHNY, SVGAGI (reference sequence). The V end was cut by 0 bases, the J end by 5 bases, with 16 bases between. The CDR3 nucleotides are TGTGCCAGCAGTTACTCGGCCTCGGGGGGCCGGGAGACCCAGTACTTC. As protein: CASSYSASGGRETQYF.

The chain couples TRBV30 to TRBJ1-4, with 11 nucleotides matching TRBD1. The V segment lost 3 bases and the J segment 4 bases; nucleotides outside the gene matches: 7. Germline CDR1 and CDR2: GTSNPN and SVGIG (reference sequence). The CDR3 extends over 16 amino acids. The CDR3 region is CAWSPGQGVINEKLFF. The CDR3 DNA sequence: TGTGCCTGGAGCCCGGGACAGGGGGTTATTAATGAAAAACTGTTTTTT.

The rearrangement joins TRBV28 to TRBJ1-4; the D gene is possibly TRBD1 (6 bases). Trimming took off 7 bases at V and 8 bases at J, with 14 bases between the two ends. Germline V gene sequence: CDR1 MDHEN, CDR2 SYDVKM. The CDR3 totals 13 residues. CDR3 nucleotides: TGTGCCAGCATAGACAGGTCAACCGAAAAACTGTTTTTT. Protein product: CASIDRSTEKLFF.

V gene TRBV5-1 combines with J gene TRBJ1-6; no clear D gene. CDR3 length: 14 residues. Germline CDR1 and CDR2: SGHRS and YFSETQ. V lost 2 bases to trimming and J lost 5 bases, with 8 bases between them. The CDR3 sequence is CASSLETNNSPLHF. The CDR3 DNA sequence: TGCGCCAGCAGCTTAGAGACTAATAATTCACCCCTCCACTTT.

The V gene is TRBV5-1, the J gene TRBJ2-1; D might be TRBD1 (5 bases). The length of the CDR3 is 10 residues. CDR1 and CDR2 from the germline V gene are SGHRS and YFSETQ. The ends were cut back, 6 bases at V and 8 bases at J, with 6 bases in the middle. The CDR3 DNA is TGCGCCAGCAAAGGGGATGAGCAGTTCTTC. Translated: CASKGDEQFF.

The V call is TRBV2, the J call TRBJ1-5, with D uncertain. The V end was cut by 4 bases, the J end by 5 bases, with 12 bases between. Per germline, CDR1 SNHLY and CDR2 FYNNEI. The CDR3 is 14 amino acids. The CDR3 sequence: CASSGAAAYQPQHF. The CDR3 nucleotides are TGTGCCAGCAGTGGGGCAGCCGCCTATCAGCCCCAGCATTTT.

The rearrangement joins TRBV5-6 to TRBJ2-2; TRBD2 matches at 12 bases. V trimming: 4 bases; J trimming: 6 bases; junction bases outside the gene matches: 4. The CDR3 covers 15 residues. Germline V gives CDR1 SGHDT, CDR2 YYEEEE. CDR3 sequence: CASSRTSGESGELFF. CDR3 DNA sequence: TGTGCCAGCAGCCGGACTAGCGGGGAATCCGGGGAGCTGTTTTTT.

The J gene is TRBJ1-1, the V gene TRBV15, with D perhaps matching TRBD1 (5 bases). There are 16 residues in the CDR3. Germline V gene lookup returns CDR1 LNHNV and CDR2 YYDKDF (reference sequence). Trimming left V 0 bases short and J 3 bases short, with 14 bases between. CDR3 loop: CATSRDRLGADTEAFF. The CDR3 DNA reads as TGTGCCACCAGCAGAGATCGGCTAGGGGCTGACACTGAAGCTTTCTTT.

The CDR3 nucleotides read TGTGCCAGCAGCCCCCGCGGGACAGGGGAAAACGTGGCCGGGGAGCTGTTTTTT. Its protein product is CASSPRGTGENVAGELFF. The chain uses TRBV7-9 and TRBJ2-2, with 10 nucleotides matching TRBD1. The CDR3 consists of 18 residues. Germline trimming cut 5 bases from V and 6 bases from J; bases unmatched to any gene: 15. Germline V gene sequence: CDR1 SEHNR, CDR2 FQNEAQ (reference sequence).

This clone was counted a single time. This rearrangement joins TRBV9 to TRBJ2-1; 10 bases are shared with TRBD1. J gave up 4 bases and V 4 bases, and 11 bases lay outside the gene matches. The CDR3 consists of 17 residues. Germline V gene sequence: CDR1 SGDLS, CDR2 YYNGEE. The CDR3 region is CASSPYGGTGVYNEQFF. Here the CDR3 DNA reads TGTGCCAGCAGCCCTTACGGGGGGACAGGGGTTTACAATGAGCAGTTCTTC.